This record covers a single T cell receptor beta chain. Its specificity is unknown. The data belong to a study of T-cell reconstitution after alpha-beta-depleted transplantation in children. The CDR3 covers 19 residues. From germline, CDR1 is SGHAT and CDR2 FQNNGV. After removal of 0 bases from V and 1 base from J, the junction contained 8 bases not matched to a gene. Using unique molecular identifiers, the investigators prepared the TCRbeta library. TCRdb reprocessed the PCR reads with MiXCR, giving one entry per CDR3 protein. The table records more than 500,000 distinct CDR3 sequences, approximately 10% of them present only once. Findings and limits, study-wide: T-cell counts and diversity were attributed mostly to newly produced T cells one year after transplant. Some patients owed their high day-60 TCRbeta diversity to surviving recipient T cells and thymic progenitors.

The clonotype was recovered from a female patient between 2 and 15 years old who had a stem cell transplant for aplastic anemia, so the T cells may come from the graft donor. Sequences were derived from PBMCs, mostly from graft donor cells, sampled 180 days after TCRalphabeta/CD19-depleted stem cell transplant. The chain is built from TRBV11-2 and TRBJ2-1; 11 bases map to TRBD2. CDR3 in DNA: TGTGCCAGCAGCTTAGATCTACTAGCGGGAGTCGGGTCCTACAATGAGCAGTTCTTC. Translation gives CASSLDLLAGVGSYNEQFF.